This T cell receptor (beta chain) was recorded in a study of human T cells and chemical hapten exposure. Findings of the study overall: Sensitizing with DPC caused no change in TCRs above 1 in 1000 frequency.

Time point given: patch test 2, 6 weeks after DPC sensitization. Treatment reported: therapeutic diphenylcyclopropenone sensitization with weekly scalp DPC. The CDR3 has 15 amino acids. The V and J ends lost 3 bases and 3 bases, in that order; junction bases with no gene match: 5. CDR1 is KGHSH and CDR2 is LQKENI in the germline V gene. About this clonotype itself: Its antigen is as yet unknown.

TCRdb re-derived calls from the RACE reads in MiXCR, one entry per CDR3 protein. The table lists roughly 150,000 distinct CDR3 sequences, about 10% of them singletons. The J gene is TRBJ1-5, the V gene TRBV18; TRBD1 aligns across 7 bases. This receptor was taken from a woman between 45 and 60 years old with alopecia areata. Some clones in this sample may be carry-over from other donors' samples. This specimen was whole blood, taken in connection with sensitization to the hapten diphenylcyclopropenone (DPC). The CDR3 region has the DNA TGTGCCAGCTCACCCCACAGGGGATCCAATCAGCCCCAGCATTTT. Translating it yields CASSPHRGSNQPQHF.